The clone carrying this T cell receptor beta chain was counted between two and nine times. Its antigen is unidentified. The V end was cut by 4 bases, the J end by 0 bases, with 10 bases between. Germline V lookup: CDR1 SQVTM, CDR2 ANQGSEA. The CDR3 runs to 15 residues. This sample was included in a study of CD8+ T cells in alopecia areata. Study-wide points: Scalp clonality, together with expanded CD8+ clones among the top 100, fell significantly with tofacitinib. Affected scalp, especially in alopecia totalis/universalis, had a higher clonality than normal scalp did.

Treatment defined: oral pan-JAK inhibitor, 5-10 mg twice daily. Extracted RNA was reverse transcribed, and the resulting cDNA served as sequencing template. The protocol was immunoSEQ multiplex PCR, while the TCRdb copy is restricted to in-frame clones and leaves out a portion. The repertoire consists of some 180,000 clones, with approximately 51% occurring once and the leading ten covering 10%. The origin of this receptor is a human donor with alopecia areata. This chain links TRBV29-1 with TRBJ2-6, with TRBD2 as a possible D gene (6 bases). The input for sequencing was CD8+ T cells sorted from blood, taken around week 54, from a patient treated with tofacitinib. The CDR3 coding sequence is TGCAGCGTTGTGGACGGGGGCTCTGGGGCCAACGTCCTGACTTTC. Amino acids: CSVVDGGSGANVLTF. The full variable domain, in which reference TRBV29-1 and TRBJ2-6 provide the parts outside the CDR3, is SAVISQKPSRDICQRGTSLTIQCQVDSQVTMMFWYRQQPGQSLTLIATANQGSEATYESGFVIDKFPISRPNLTFSTLTVSNMSPEDSSIYLCSVVDGGSGANVLTFGAGSRLTVL.